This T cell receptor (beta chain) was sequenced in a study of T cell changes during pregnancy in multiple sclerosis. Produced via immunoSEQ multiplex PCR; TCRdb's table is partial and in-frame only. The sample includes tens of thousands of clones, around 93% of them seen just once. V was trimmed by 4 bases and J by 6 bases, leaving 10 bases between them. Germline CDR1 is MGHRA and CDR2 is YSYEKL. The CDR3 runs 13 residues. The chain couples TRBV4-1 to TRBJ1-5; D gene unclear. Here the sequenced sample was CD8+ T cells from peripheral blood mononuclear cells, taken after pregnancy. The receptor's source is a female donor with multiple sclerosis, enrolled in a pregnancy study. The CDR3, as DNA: TGCGCCAGCAGCCGCGAGGAAAGTCAGCCCCAGCATTTT. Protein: CASSREESQPQHF.